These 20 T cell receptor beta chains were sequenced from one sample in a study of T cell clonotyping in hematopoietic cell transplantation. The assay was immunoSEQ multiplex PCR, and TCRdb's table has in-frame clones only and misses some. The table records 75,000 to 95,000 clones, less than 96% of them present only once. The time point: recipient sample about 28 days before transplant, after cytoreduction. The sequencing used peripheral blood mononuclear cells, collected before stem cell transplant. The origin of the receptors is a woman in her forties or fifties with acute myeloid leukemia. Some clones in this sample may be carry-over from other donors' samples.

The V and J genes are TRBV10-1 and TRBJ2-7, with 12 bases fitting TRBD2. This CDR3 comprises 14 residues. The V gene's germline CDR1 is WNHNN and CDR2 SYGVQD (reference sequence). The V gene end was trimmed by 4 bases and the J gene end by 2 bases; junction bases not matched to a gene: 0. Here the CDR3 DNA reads TGCGCCAGCAGTGGGACTAGCGGGGCCTACGAGCAGTACTTC. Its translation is CASSGTSGAYEQYF.

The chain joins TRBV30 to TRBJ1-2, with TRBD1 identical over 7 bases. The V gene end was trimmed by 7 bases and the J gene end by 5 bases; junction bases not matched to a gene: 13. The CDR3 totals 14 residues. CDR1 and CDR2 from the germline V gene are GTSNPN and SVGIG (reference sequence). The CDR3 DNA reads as TGTGCCTCAGAGGGTGACAGGGCTCGATATGGCTACACCTTC. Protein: CASEGDRARYGYTF.

CDR3 bases: TGTGCCAGCAGTTACGTACAGGGTGTCAACACCATATATTTT. Amino acid sequence: CASSYVQGVNTIYF. This sequence joins TRBV6-5 and TRBJ1-3, with D maybe TRBD1 (6 bases). This CDR3 spans 14 amino acids. Germline assignment: CDR1 MNHEY and CDR2 SVGAGI. V was clipped by 2 bases and J by 7 bases, with 12 bases between them.

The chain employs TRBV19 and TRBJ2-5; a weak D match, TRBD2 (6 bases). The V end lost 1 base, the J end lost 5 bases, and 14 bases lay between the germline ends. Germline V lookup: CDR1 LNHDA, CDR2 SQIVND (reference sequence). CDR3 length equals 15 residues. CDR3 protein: CASSIAVRGSETQYF. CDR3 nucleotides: TGTGCCAGTAGTATAGCCGTCCGGGGGTCGGAGACCCAGTACTTC.

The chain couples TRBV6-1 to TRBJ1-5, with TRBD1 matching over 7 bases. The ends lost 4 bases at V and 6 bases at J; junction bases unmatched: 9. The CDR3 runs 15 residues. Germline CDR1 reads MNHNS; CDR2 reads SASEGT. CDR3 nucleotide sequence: TGTGCCAGCAGTGCCGAAAACAGGGGTATTCAGCCCCAGCATTTT. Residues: CASSAENRGIQPQHF.

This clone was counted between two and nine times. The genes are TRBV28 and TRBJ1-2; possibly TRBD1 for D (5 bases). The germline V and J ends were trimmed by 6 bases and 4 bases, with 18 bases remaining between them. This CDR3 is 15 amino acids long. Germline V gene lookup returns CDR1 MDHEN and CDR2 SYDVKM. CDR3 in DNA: TGTGCCAGCAGCCGTGGTGGGCAGGGTGGCTATGGCTACACCTTC. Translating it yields CASSRGGQGGYGYTF.

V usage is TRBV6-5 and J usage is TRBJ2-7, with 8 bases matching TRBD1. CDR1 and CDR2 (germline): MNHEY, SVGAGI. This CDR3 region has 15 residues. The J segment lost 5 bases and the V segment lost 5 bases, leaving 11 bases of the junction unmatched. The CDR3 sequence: CASSGLTGDLDEQYF. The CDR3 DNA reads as TGTGCCAGCAGTGGTCTGACAGGGGATTTGGACGAGCAGTACTTC.

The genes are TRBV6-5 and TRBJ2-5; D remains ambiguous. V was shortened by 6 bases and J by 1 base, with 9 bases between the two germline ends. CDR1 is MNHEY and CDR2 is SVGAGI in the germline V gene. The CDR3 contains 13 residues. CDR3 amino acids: CASSDTLQETQYF. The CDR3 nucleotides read TGTGCCAGCAGCGACACACTCCAAGAGACCCAGTACTTC.

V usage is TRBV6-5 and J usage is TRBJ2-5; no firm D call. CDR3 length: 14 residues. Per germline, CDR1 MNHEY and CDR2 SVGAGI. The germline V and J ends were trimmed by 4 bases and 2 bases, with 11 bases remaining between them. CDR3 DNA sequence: TGTGCCAGCAGTTTAAGTAACTCGCAAGAGACCCAGTACTTC. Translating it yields CASSLSNSQETQYF.

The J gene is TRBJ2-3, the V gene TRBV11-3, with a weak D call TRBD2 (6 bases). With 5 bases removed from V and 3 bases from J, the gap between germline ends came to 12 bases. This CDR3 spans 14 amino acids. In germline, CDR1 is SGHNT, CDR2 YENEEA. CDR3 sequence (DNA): TGTGCCAGCAGCGCAGGGACTGAAACAGATACGCAGTATTTT. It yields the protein CASSAGTETDTQYF.

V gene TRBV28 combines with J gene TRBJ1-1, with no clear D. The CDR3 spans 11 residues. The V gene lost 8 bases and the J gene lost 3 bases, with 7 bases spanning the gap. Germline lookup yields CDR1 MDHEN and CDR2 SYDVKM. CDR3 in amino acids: CASGPYTEAFF. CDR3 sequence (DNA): TGTGCCAGCGGGCCTTACACTGAAGCTTTCTTT.

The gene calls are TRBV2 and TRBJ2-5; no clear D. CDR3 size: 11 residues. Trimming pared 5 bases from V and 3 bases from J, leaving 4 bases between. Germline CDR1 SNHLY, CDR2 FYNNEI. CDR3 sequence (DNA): TGTGCCAGCAGTCAAGAAGAGACCCAGTACTTC. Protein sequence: CASSQEETQYF.

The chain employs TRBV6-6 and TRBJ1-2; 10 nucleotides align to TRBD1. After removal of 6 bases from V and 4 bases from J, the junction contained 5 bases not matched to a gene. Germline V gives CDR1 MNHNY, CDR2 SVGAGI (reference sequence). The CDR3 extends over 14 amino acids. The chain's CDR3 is CASRGTGEAYGYTF. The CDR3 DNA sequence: TGTGCCAGCAGGGGGACAGGGGAGGCCTATGGCTACACCTTC.

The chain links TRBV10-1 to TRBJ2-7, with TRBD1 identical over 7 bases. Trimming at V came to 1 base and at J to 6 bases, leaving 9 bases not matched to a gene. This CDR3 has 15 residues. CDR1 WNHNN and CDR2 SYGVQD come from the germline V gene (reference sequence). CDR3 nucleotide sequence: TGCGCCAGCAGTGAGTTGACAGGGCCCCTTAGCGAGCAGTACTTC. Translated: CASSELTGPLSEQYF.

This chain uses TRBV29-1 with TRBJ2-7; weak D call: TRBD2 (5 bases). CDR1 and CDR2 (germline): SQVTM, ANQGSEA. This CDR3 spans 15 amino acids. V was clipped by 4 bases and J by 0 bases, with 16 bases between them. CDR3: CSVVSGLISSYEQYF. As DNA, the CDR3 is TGCAGCGTTGTCTCTGGACTGATCAGCTCCTACGAGCAGTACTTC.

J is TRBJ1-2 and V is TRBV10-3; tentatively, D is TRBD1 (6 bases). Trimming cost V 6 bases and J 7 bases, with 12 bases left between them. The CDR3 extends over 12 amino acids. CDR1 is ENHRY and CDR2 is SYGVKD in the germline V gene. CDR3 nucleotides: TGTGCCATCAGCGGGGGGCCCGGTGGCTACACCTTC. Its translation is CAISGGPGGYTF.

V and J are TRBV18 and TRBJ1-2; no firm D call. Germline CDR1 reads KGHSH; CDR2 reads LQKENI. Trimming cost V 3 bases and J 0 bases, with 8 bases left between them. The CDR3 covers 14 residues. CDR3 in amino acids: CASSPRQTNYGYTF. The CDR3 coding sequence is TGTGCCAGCTCACCTCGGCAGACTAACTATGGCTACACCTTC.

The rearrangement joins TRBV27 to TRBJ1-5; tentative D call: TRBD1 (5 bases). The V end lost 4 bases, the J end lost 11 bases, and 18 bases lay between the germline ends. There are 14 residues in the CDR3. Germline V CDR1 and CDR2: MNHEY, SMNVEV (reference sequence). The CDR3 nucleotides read TGTGCCAGCAGTTCCGGGACTTCTGGGCATACCCAGCATTTT. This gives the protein CASSSGTSGHTQHF.

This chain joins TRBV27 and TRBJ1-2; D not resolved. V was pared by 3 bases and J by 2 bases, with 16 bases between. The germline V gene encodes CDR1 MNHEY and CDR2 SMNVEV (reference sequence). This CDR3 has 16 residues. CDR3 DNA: TGTGCCAGCAGTTTTCATTCTCCGGCAGAGAACTATGGCTACACCTTC. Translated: CASSFHSPAENYGYTF.

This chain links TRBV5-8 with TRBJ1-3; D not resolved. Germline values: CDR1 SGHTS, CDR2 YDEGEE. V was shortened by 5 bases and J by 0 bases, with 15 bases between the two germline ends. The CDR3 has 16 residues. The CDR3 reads CASRRKDVSSGNTIYF. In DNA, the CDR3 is TGTGCCAGCAGACGGAAAGACGTAAGCTCTGGAAACACCATATATTTT.